Sequencing of this TCR beta chain was carried out in a study of tumor-infiltrating lymphocytes in primary liver carcinoma. About the study: Sample yields of productive TCRbeta reads, ranging from roughly 3.5 to 8 million, were similar across tissue types.

Co-extraction of RNA and DNA was performed on roughly 17-32 mg of unsorted bulk tissue. The CDR3 covers 14 residues. Trimming removed 2 bases from V and 9 bases from J; junction bases left unmatched: 7. The germline CDR1 and CDR2 sequences are SGHRS and YFSETQ. The investigators made TCR beta cDNA from about 0.45 ug total RNA, using a constant-region primer. For TCR beta, libraries were produced by three nested multiplex PCR rounds using slightly modified ARM-PCR. TRBV1-TRBV30 forward and Cbeta reverse primers drove the first two approximately 11-cycle rounds. TCRdb re-called the multiplex PCR reads with MiXCR, one entry per CDR3 protein. The repertoire consists of around 120,000 distinct CDR3 sequences, with nearly 70% occurring once and the leading ten covering over 7.5%.

This receptor was taken from a woman aged 55-70 years with primary liver carcinoma and hepatitis B virus infection. V is TRBV5-1 and J is TRBJ2-1; 8 bases are a match to TRBD2. Source material: tumor-adjacent normal liver tissue. CDR3 sequence: CASSFSGSRSEQFF. CDR3 coding DNA: TGCGCCAGCAGCTTCAGCGGGAGTCGGAGTGAGCAGTTCTTC.